A selection of T cell receptor beta chains follows, all from one sample in a study of cytomegalovirus exposure and HLA in healthy donors. Measured with immunoSEQ multiplex PCR; TCRdb has only the in-frame clones, and not every one. The sample consists of under 150,000 clones, approximately 9% of them appearing once. The sequencing input was PBMCs. The receptors were sampled from a male donor in good health and CMV-seronegative. Each CDR3 is given with its conserved first and last residue. Fields, in order: J gene, D gene, clone size, V gene, CDR3 DNA, CDR3 protein. A D gene is named only where the DNA matches it firmly. The size of a clone is reported for some rows only, either as once, few or many, or as a class for expanded clones.

j_call: TRBJ2-2
d_call: .
clone_size: .
v_call: TRBV7-8
cdr3_nt: TGTGCCAGCAGCTCAACCTTCAGGGTTACCGGGGGGCTGTTTTTT
cdr3_aa: CASSSTFRVTGGLFF

j_call: TRBJ2-7
d_call: TRBD1
clone_size: .
v_call: TRBV7-9
cdr3_nt: TGTGCCAGCAGCCTCCGGGACAGCGGCTACGAGCAGTACTTC
cdr3_aa: CASSLRDSGYEQYF

j_call: TRBJ2-7
d_call: .
clone_size: few
v_call: TRBV29-1
cdr3_nt: TGCAGCGTTGTCGGACTACCGGGCGAGCAGTACTTC
cdr3_aa: CSVVGLPGEQYF

j_call: TRBJ2-7
d_call: TRBD2
clone_size: .
v_call: TRBV5-1
cdr3_nt: TGCGCCAGCAGCTTGGGACCCACTAGCGGGAGTGTCGAGCAGTACTTC
cdr3_aa: CASSLGPTSGSVEQYF

j_call: TRBJ1-2
d_call: TRBD1
clone_size: few
v_call: TRBV7-2
cdr3_nt: TGTGCCAGCAGCCCCCCAGGGACAGGGGGCTCCTATGGCTACACCTTC
cdr3_aa: CASSPPGTGGSYGYTF

j_call: TRBJ2-1
d_call: TRBD2
clone_size: .
v_call: TRBV27
cdr3_nt: TGTGCCAGCACCCCCGATCCCTCTAGCGGGAGGACGAATGAGCAGTTCTTC
cdr3_aa: CASTPDPSSGRTNEQFF

j_call: TRBJ2-7
d_call: .
clone_size: few
v_call: TRBV7-8
cdr3_nt: TGTGCCAGCAGCCCAGGGGGGAGCTCCTACGAGCAGTACTTC
cdr3_aa: CASSPGGSSYEQYF

j_call: TRBJ1-3
d_call: .
clone_size: .
v_call: TRBV2
cdr3_nt: TGTGCCAGCAGTGAACGGGGTTCTGGAAACACCATATATTTT
cdr3_aa: CASSERGSGNTIYF

j_call: TRBJ1-1
d_call: .
clone_size: .
v_call: TRBV7-3
cdr3_nt: TGTGCCAGCAGCTCATATGGGGGGACTGAAGCTTTCTTT
cdr3_aa: CASSSYGGTEAFF

j_call: TRBJ1-1
d_call: TRBD1
clone_size: few
v_call: TRBV19
cdr3_nt: TGTGCCAGTAGTTCCCGGACAGGGCCGAACACTGAAGCTTTCTTT
cdr3_aa: CASSSRTGPNTEAFF

j_call: TRBJ1-4
d_call: .
clone_size: few
v_call: TRBV25-1
cdr3_nt: TGTGCCAGCAGTGAATATAAGACAGGTGGTGAAAAACTGTTTTTT
cdr3_aa: CASSEYKTGGEKLFF

j_call: TRBJ1-2
d_call: .
clone_size: few
v_call: TRBV5-4
cdr3_nt: TGTGCCAGCAGCTTATACATTTTCCCTTATGGCTACACCTTC
cdr3_aa: CASSLYIFPYGYTF

j_call: TRBJ2-5
d_call: TRBD2
clone_size: few
v_call: TRBV29-1
cdr3_nt: TGCAGCATCAGGACTAGCGGGGAGGAGACCCAGTACTTC
cdr3_aa: CSIRTSGEETQYF

j_call: TRBJ2-5
d_call: .
clone_size: .
v_call: TRBV7-9
cdr3_nt: TGTGCCAGCAGCCACCGACGGGGACAAGAGACCCAGTACTTC
cdr3_aa: CASSHRRGQETQYF

j_call: TRBJ1-1
d_call: .
clone_size: few
v_call: TRBV11-2
cdr3_nt: TGTGCCAGCAGCTCCTTTCCCCAGGACAGCTGGGCACATGAAGCTTTCTTT
cdr3_aa: CASSSFPQDSWAHEAFF

j_call: TRBJ1-2
d_call: TRBD1
clone_size: .
v_call: TRBV28
cdr3_nt: TGTGCCAGCAGCATCCCCTGGACAGGGGTCGGAGGTGGCTACACCTTC
cdr3_aa: CASSIPWTGVGGGYTF

j_call: TRBJ2-7
d_call: .
clone_size: .
v_call: TRBV4-3
cdr3_nt: TGCGCCAGCAGCCAATGGACCGGGGGTCACGAGCAGTACTTC
cdr3_aa: CASSQWTGGHEQYF

j_call: TRBJ2-7
d_call: .
clone_size: few
v_call: TRBV27
cdr3_nt: TGTGCCAGCAGTTTAGTTAGGGAGAGTCCCCACGAGCAGTACTTC
cdr3_aa: CASSLVRESPHEQYF

j_call: TRBJ1-1
d_call: .
clone_size: .
v_call: TRBV5-1
cdr3_nt: TGCGCCAGCAGCTTGGACAGGCCGAACACTGAAGCTTTCTTT
cdr3_aa: CASSLDRPNTEAFF

j_call: TRBJ1-4
d_call: TRBD1
clone_size: .
v_call: TRBV6-5
cdr3_nt: TGTGCCAGCAGCTTATCTTCAGGGGGCGCGAGACTGTTTTTT
cdr3_aa: CASSLSSGGARLFF

j_call: TRBJ2-2
d_call: .
clone_size: .
v_call: TRBV9
cdr3_nt: TGTGCCAGCAGCGTAGGTATTGGCAACACCGGGGAGCTGTTTTTT
cdr3_aa: CASSVGIGNTGELFF

j_call: TRBJ1-1
d_call: TRBD1
clone_size: .
v_call: TRBV28
cdr3_nt: TGTGCCAGCAGACAGGGGCTGAACACTGAAGCTTTCTTT
cdr3_aa: CASRQGLNTEAFF

j_call: TRBJ2-4
d_call: .
clone_size: .
v_call: TRBV2
cdr3_nt: TGTGCCAGCAGTGACCAGGGCCCCAAAAACATTCAGTACTTC
cdr3_aa: CASSDQGPKNIQYF

j_call: TRBJ2-7
d_call: TRBD2
clone_size: .
v_call: TRBV27
cdr3_nt: TGTGCCAGCAGGGCTCTAGCGGGAGGGAGCTACGAGCAGTACTTC
cdr3_aa: CASRALAGGSYEQYF

j_call: TRBJ1-2
d_call: .
clone_size: .
v_call: TRBV4-3
cdr3_nt: TGCGCCAGCAGCCAAGACCGGGTCGGGGGAGGTAATGGCTACACCTTC
cdr3_aa: CASSQDRVGGGNGYTF

j_call: TRBJ2-2
d_call: .
clone_size: .
v_call: TRBV9
cdr3_nt: TGTGCCAGCAGCGTAGCGCTAAGTGAAGCCGGGGAGCTGTTTTTT
cdr3_aa: CASSVALSEAGELFF

j_call: TRBJ2-7
d_call: TRBD1
clone_size: .
v_call: TRBV5-4
cdr3_nt: TGTGCCAGCAGCACAAAGACAGGGGGCGCGGGTGAGCAGTACTTC
cdr3_aa: CASSTKTGGAGEQYF

j_call: TRBJ2-7
d_call: .
clone_size: .
v_call: TRBV21-1
cdr3_nt: TGTGCCAGCAGCAAAATCCAGGCGGGACAGGGAGGCTACGAGCAGTACTTC
cdr3_aa: CASSKIQAGQGGYEQYF

j_call: TRBJ2-7
d_call: TRBD1
clone_size: few
v_call: TRBV9
cdr3_nt: TGTGCCAGCAGCCCAGTTGCAGGACAGGGGGCTTACGAGCAGTACTTC
cdr3_aa: CASSPVAGQGAYEQYF

j_call: TRBJ1-2
d_call: TRBD1
clone_size: few
v_call: TRBV28
cdr3_nt: TGTGCCTCCGACAGGGCCCAAGCTAACTATGGCTACACCTTC
cdr3_aa: CASDRAQANYGYTF

j_call: TRBJ2-2
d_call: TRBD2
clone_size: .
v_call: TRBV10-3
cdr3_nt: TGTGCCATCAGCTCGACTAGCGGAGACACCGGGGAGCTGTTTTTT
cdr3_aa: CAISSTSGDTGELFF

j_call: TRBJ2-7
d_call: .
clone_size: .
v_call: TRBV2
cdr3_nt: TGTGCCAGCAAGGGGACCTACGAGCAGTACTTC
cdr3_aa: CASKGTYEQYF

j_call: TRBJ2-5
d_call: .
clone_size: .
v_call: TRBV6-6
cdr3_nt: TGTGCCAGCATAGGGGGTCTAGGAGAGACCCAGTACTTC
cdr3_aa: CASIGGLGETQYF

j_call: TRBJ1-1
d_call: .
clone_size: .
v_call: TRBV28
cdr3_nt: TGTGCCAGCAATTCGGCGGGGACTGAAGCTTTCTTT
cdr3_aa: CASNSAGTEAFF

j_call: TRBJ2-1
d_call: .
clone_size: few
v_call: TRBV28
cdr3_nt: TGTGCCAGCAGGACTCCGTCGAGCTCCTACAATGAGCAGTTCTTC
cdr3_aa: CASRTPSSSYNEQFF

j_call: TRBJ2-5
d_call: .
clone_size: few
v_call: TRBV11-2
cdr3_nt: TGTGCCAGCAGTTCCCCCAGGGACACTCAAGAGACCCAGTACTTC
cdr3_aa: CASSSPRDTQETQYF

j_call: TRBJ1-1
d_call: .
clone_size: few
v_call: TRBV7-2
cdr3_nt: TGTGCCAGCAGCTTGGGGGAGGGCACTGAAGCTTTCTTT
cdr3_aa: CASSLGEGTEAFF

j_call: TRBJ1-2
d_call: .
clone_size: .
v_call: TRBV27
cdr3_nt: TGTGCCAGCAGGACCGACAGGAATAACTATGGCTACACCTTC
cdr3_aa: CASRTDRNNYGYTF

j_call: TRBJ2-7
d_call: .
clone_size: few
v_call: TRBV5-1
cdr3_nt: TGCGCCAGCAGCCCCGGCGGAAGCTCCTACGAGCAGTACTTC
cdr3_aa: CASSPGGSSYEQYF

j_call: TRBJ1-1
d_call: .
clone_size: .
v_call: TRBV10-2
cdr3_nt: TGCGCCAGCAGTGAGTCGCGGGGGTACACTGAAGCTTTCTTT
cdr3_aa: CASSESRGYTEAFF

j_call: TRBJ2-3
d_call: .
clone_size: .
v_call: TRBV28
cdr3_nt: TGTGCCAGCAGTTTGGAACAGCCAAGCACAGATACGCAGTATTTT
cdr3_aa: CASSLEQPSTDTQYF

j_call: TRBJ1-2
d_call: .
clone_size: .
v_call: TRBV6-5
cdr3_nt: TGTGCCAGCAGTTACAGGGGTGGCTACACCTTC
cdr3_aa: CASSYRGGYTF

j_call: TRBJ2-3
d_call: .
clone_size: few
v_call: TRBV27
cdr3_nt: TGTGCCAGCAGTTATGAGGGCCCGGGCACAGATACGCAGTATTTT
cdr3_aa: CASSYEGPGTDTQYF

j_call: TRBJ2-5
d_call: TRBD2
clone_size: few
v_call: TRBV5-1
cdr3_nt: TGCGCCAGCAGCAATACGTTAAGGACTAGCGGGATTCCAGAGACCCAGTACTTC
cdr3_aa: CASSNTLRTSGIPETQYF

j_call: TRBJ1-1
d_call: TRBD1
clone_size: few
v_call: TRBV9
cdr3_nt: TGTGCCAGCAGGAGCGGGACAGGGGCCACTGAAGCTTTCTTT
cdr3_aa: CASRSGTGATEAFF

j_call: TRBJ2-2
d_call: .
clone_size: few
v_call: TRBV5-1
cdr3_nt: TGCGCCAGCAGACAACGGGGCACAGGGTCCTCTACCGGGGAGCTGTTTTTT
cdr3_aa: CASRQRGTGSSTGELFF

j_call: TRBJ2-1
d_call: TRBD2
clone_size: .
v_call: TRBV7-2
cdr3_nt: TGTGCCAGCAGCTTCGGACTAGCGGGGGAGGGTGAGCAGTTCTTC
cdr3_aa: CASSFGLAGEGEQFF

j_call: TRBJ2-2
d_call: TRBD1
clone_size: few
v_call: TRBV7-6
cdr3_nt: TGTGCCAGCAGCATGAGGACAGGGGGCACCGGGGAGCTGTTTTTT
cdr3_aa: CASSMRTGGTGELFF

j_call: TRBJ1-4
d_call: .
clone_size: few
v_call: TRBV9
cdr3_nt: TGTGCCAGCAGCCCGATTCATGGGGGGGGAAGTGAAAAACTGTTTTTT
cdr3_aa: CASSPIHGGGSEKLFF

j_call: TRBJ1-2
d_call: .
clone_size: .
v_call: TRBV28
cdr3_nt: TGTGCCAGCAGTTTATGGGGTGAGAGGACAGTCGATGGCTACACCTTC
cdr3_aa: CASSLWGERTVDGYTF

j_call: TRBJ2-7
d_call: TRBD1
clone_size: .
v_call: TRBV10-3
cdr3_nt: TGTGCCATCAGTGGGGGACAGGGGGCTTACGAGCAGTACTTC
cdr3_aa: CAISGGQGAYEQYF

j_call: TRBJ1-5
d_call: .
clone_size: few
v_call: TRBV2
cdr3_nt: TGTGCCAGCACCAGGGGCCCGAATCAGCCCCAGCATTTT
cdr3_aa: CASTRGPNQPQHF

j_call: TRBJ1-5
d_call: TRBD1
clone_size: few
v_call: TRBV25-1
cdr3_nt: TGTGCCAGCAGTGAGACGGGACAGCAAAATCAGCCCCAGCATTTT
cdr3_aa: CASSETGQQNQPQHF

j_call: TRBJ2-3
d_call: .
clone_size: few
v_call: TRBV29-1
cdr3_nt: TGCAGCGTTGAAATCCCGGGAGGCACAGATACGCAGTATTTT
cdr3_aa: CSVEIPGGTDTQYF

j_call: TRBJ2-4
d_call: .
clone_size: .
v_call: TRBV5-6
cdr3_nt: TGTGCCAGCAGCCAACCCCTCGGTTATGAGGGAATAAAAAACATTCAGTACTTC
cdr3_aa: CASSQPLGYEGIKNIQYF

j_call: TRBJ2-3
d_call: TRBD1
clone_size: .
v_call: TRBV6-4
cdr3_nt: TGTGCCAGCAGTCCGGGACAGTCCACAGATACGCAGTATTTT
cdr3_aa: CASSPGQSTDTQYF

j_call: TRBJ2-1
d_call: .
clone_size: few
v_call: TRBV9
cdr3_nt: TGTGCCAGCAGCGTAGGAGTAGAATCCTACAATGAGCAGTTCTTC
cdr3_aa: CASSVGVESYNEQFF

j_call: TRBJ1-5
d_call: .
clone_size: .
v_call: TRBV4-1
cdr3_nt: TGCGCCAGCAGCCAAGGGCCGCCGGAGGGGCGGCCCCAGCATTTT
cdr3_aa: CASSQGPPEGRPQHF

j_call: TRBJ1-2
d_call: .
clone_size: .
v_call: TRBV28
cdr3_nt: TGTGCCAGCAGTTTGAGTAATGGCTACACCTTC
cdr3_aa: CASSLSNGYTF